This is a list of T cell receptor beta chains from one sample in a study of T cells in Graves' hyperthyroidism and ophthalmopathy. One entry per CDR3 protein results from TCRdb running MiXCR on the multiplex PCR reads. The sample has 450,000 to 550,000 distinct CDR3 sequences, approximately 24% seen once. Sequenced input: blood. Every receptor here comes from a woman in her twenties or thirties with Graves' ophthalmopathy. Each CDR3 is given with its conserved first and last residue. A D gene is named only where the DNA matches it firmly. The size entry is marked missing in some rows and otherwise reads once, few, many or a size class.

D,size,J,V,CDR3,DNA
.,.,TRBJ1-2,TRBV12-3/TRBV12-4,CASTPDRLIYGYTF,TGTGCCAGCACCCCGGACAGACTAATTTATGGCTACACCTTC
TRBD1,many,TRBJ2-5,TRBV30,CAWSPTGETQYF,TGTGCCTGGAGTCCGACAGGGGAGACCCAGTACTTC
TRBD1,many,TRBJ2-3,TRBV24-1,CATSRDRLTDTQYF,TGTGCCACCAGCCGGGACAGGCTCACAGATACGCAGTATTTT
TRBD2,few,TRBJ2-7,TRBV7-8,CASSPAGTSGYEQYF,TGTGCCAGCAGCCCCGCGGGGACTAGCGGTTACGAGCAGTACTTC
TRBD1,.,TRBJ1-2,TRBV5-1,CASSSTGGLEYGYTF,TGCGCCAGCAGCTCCACAGGGGGCTTGGAGTATGGCTACACCTTC
.,many,TRBJ1-3,TRBV29-1,CSVSDTGNTIYF,TGCAGCGTTTCCGATACTGGAAACACCATATATTTT
.,.,TRBJ2-2,TRBV7-3,CASSRVGPGQNPTGELFF,TGTGCCAGCAGCCGGGTAGGCCCGGGACAAAATCCCACCGGGGAGCTGTTTTTT
.,many,TRBJ1-1,TRBV6-5,CASSYRTEAFF,TGTGCCAGCAGTTACCGTACTGAAGCTTTCTTT
TRBD1,few,TRBJ1-1,TRBV7-6,CASSLGGQGEVGTEAFF,TGTGCCAGCAGCTTAGGGGGACAGGGAGAAGTTGGCACTGAAGCTTTCTTT
TRBD2,.,TRBJ2-5,TRBV6-2/TRBV6-3,CASSGLAAYQETQYF,TGTGCCAGCAGCGGACTAGCAGCTTACCAAGAGACCCAGTACTTC
.,.,TRBJ2-7,TRBV11-2,CASSLTGNTYEQYF,TGTGCCAGCAGCTTAACAGGGAACACCTACGAGCAGTACTTC
.,many,TRBJ2-7,TRBV27,CASRMPGNEQYF,TGTGCCAGCAGAATGCCGGGTAACGAGCAGTACTTC
.,many,TRBJ1-2,TRBV27,CASRRVGFGYGYTF,TGTGCCAGCCGCAGGGTCGGTTTCGGCTATGGCTACACCTTC
TRBD1,.,TRBJ2-7,TRBV24-1,CAVGTDYEQYF,TGTGCCGTCGGGACAGACTACGAGCAGTACTTC
.,many,TRBJ1-3,TRBV6-2/TRBV6-3,CASRPGTDTIYF,TGTGCCAGTCGGCCGGGCACGGACACCATATATTTT
.,.,TRBJ2-7,TRBV15,CATSRGPSLSDYEQYF,TGTGCCACCAGCAGAGGACCCAGCCTGAGTGACTACGAGCAGTACTTC
.,many,TRBJ2-5,TRBV12-5,CASGLFEETQYF,TGTGCTAGTGGTTTGTTTGAAGAGACCCAGTACTTC
TRBD2,many,TRBJ2-1,TRBV6-1,CASSEPGLAINEQFF,TGTGCCAGCAGTGAACCGGGACTAGCGATCAATGAGCAGTTCTTC
TRBD1,many,TRBJ1-1,TRBV6-5,CASSRGQGVKAFF,TGTGCCAGCAGTAGAGGACAGGGTGTCAAAGCTTTCTTT
.,.,TRBJ1-1,TRBV3-1,CASSPRRKNTEAFF,TGTGCCAGCAGCCCGCGACGGAAGAACACTGAAGCTTTCTTT
.,many,TRBJ2-7,TRBV30,CAWKPRISYEQYF,TGTGCCTGGAAACCGAGAATATCCTACGAGCAGTACTTC
TRBD1,many,TRBJ1-2,TRBV6-5,CASSSPGQGAEGYTF,TGTGCCAGCAGTTCCCCCGGACAGGGGGCTGAAGGCTACACCTTC
TRBD1,.,TRBJ1-2,TRBV5-1,CASSWGTGRSYGYTF,TGCGCCAGCAGCTGGGGGACAGGCCGTAGCTATGGCTACACCTTC
TRBD1,.,TRBJ1-1,TRBV2,CASTTGFEAFF,TGTGCCAGCACGACAGGGTTTGAAGCTTTCTTT
TRBD1,few,TRBJ2-2,TRBV4-3,CASSQDGTGGMTGELFF,TGCGCCAGCAGCCAAGATGGGACAGGGGGGATGACCGGGGAGCTGTTTTTT
.,many,TRBJ2-3,TRBV12-3/TRBV12-4,CASGYSTDTQYF,TGTGCCAGCGGATACAGCACAGATACGCAGTATTTT
TRBD1,.,TRBJ2-2,TRBV25-1,CASSGDRANTGELFF,TGTGCCAGCAGCGGGGACAGGGCGAACACCGGGGAGCTGTTTTTT
.,many,TRBJ2-7,TRBV5-6,CASSFGAGEQYF,TGTGCCAGCAGCTTTGGGGCGGGGGAGCAGTACTTC
.,few,TRBJ2-7,TRBV28,CASRGDVSYEQYF,TGTGCCAGCAGGGGGGACGTGTCCTACGAGCAGTACTTC
.,many,TRBJ2-7,TRBV5-7,CASSLAIGGAGYEQYF,TGTGCCAGCAGCTTGGCCATTGGAGGGGCTGGATACGAGCAGTACTTC
TRBD1,once,TRBJ2-7,TRBV28,CASTLGQGYSYEQYF,TGTGCCAGCACCCTAGGACAGGGTTACTCCTACGAGCAGTACTTC
.,many,TRBJ2-3,TRBV2,CASSQGSSDTQYF,TGTGCCAGCAGTCAGGGGTCCAGTGATACGCAGTATTTT
.,.,TRBJ1-5,TRBV20-1,CSARDPQTNQPQHF,TGCAGTGCTAGAGATCCACAGACCAATCAGCCCCAGCATTTT
.,many,TRBJ1-5,TRBV28,CASSFTFPGAGQPQHF,TGTGCCAGCAGTTTCACCTTTCCGGGGGCGGGTCAGCCCCAGCATTTT
TRBD2,many,TRBJ2-7,TRBV6-2/TRBV6-3,CASSYSSAGLAASYEQYF,TGTGCCAGCAGTTACTCGAGCGCGGGACTAGCGGCCTCCTACGAGCAGTACTTC
TRBD1,many,TRBJ1-2,TRBV19,CASSGTGTAYGYTF,TGTGCCAGTAGTGGAACCGGGACAGCCTATGGCTACACCTTC
TRBD1,.,TRBJ2-7,TRBV24-1,CATSDPGQGNEQYF,TGTGCCACCAGTGACCCCGGACAGGGCAACGAGCAGTACTTC
.,once,TRBJ1-1,TRBV4-3,CASIQDQAGRGAEAFF,TGCGCCAGCATCCAAGATCAGGCCGGCAGGGGCGCTGAAGCTTTCTTT
TRBD1,few,TRBJ1-2,TRBV29-1,CSVTDRPHGYTF,TGCAGCGTTACGGACAGGCCCCATGGCTACACCTTC
.,many,TRBJ1-2,TRBV15,CATSRAPQRGYTF,TGTGCCACCAGCAGAGCACCACAGCGGGGCTACACCTTC
TRBD1,many,TRBJ2-7,TRBV9,CASSAGQVSYEQYF,TGTGCCAGCAGCGCAGGACAGGTGTCCTACGAGCAGTACTTC
TRBD1,many,TRBJ2-2,TRBV28,CASREGQGETGELFF,TGTGCCAGCAGGGAGGGACAGGGGGAGACCGGGGAGCTGTTTTTT
.,many,TRBJ2-7,TRBV2,CASSATQAYEQYF,TGTGCCAGCAGTGCGACTCAGGCCTACGAGCAGTACTTC
.,.,TRBJ2-7,TRBV12-3/TRBV12-4,CASAGRVGSYEQYF,TGTGCCAGCGCCGGACGGGTCGGGAGCTACGAGCAGTACTTC
TRBD2,many,TRBJ2-5,TRBV15,CATSKGLAGVKETQYF,TGTGCCACCAGCAAAGGACTAGCGGGGGTCAAAGAGACCCAGTACTTC
TRBD1,many,TRBJ2-4,TRBV2,CASRDRVYVAKNIQYF,TGTGCCAGCAGGGACAGGGTCTATGTTGCCAAAAACATTCAGTACTTC
TRBD1,.,TRBJ2-7,TRBV19,CASSRGDRGYYEQYF,TGTGCCAGTAGCCGGGGGGACAGGGGATATTACGAGCAGTACTTC
TRBD1,few,TRBJ1-3,TRBV29-1,CSVEDRGSGNTIYF,TGCAGCGTTGAAGACAGGGGGTCCGGAAACACCATATATTTT
.,many,TRBJ1-2,TRBV6-2/TRBV6-3,CASKAQGVNYGYTF,TGTGCCAGCAAGGCACAGGGAGTTAACTATGGCTACACCTTC
TRBD1,many,TRBJ1-1,TRBV29-1,CSVEWDSMNTEAFF,TGCAGCGTTGAATGGGACAGTATGAACACTGAAGCTTTCTTT